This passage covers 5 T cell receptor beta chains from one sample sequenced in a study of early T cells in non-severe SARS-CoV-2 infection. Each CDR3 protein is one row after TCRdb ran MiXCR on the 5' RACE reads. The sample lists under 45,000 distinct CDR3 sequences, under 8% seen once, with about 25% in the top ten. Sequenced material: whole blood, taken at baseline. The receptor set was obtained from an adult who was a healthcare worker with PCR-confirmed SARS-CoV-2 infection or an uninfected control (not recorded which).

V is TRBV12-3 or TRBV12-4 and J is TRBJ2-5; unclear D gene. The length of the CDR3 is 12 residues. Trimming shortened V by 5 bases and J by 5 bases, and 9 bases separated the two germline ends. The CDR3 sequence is CASSRPMETQYF. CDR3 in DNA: TGTGCCAGCAGTCGGCCCATGGAGACCCAGTACTTC.

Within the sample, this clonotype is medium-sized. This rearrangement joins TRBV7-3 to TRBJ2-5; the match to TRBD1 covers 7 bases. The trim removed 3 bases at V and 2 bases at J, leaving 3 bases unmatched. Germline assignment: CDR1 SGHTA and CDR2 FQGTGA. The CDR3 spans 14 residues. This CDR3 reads CASSFAGGQETQYF. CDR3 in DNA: TGTGCCAGCAGCTTCGCAGGGGGTCAAGAGACCCAGTACTTC.

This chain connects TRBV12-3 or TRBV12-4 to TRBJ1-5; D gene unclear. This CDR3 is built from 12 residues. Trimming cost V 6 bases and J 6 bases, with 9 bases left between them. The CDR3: CASRGGGQPQHF. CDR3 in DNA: TGTGCCAGCAGGGGCGGAGGTCAGCCCCAGCATTTT.

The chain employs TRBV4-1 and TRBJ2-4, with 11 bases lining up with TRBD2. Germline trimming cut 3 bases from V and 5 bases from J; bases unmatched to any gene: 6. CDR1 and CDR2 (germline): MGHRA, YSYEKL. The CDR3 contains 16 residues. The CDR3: CASSHAPGLAENIQYF. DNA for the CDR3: TGCGCCAGCAGCCACGCACCGGGACTAGCGGAAAACATTCAGTACTTC.

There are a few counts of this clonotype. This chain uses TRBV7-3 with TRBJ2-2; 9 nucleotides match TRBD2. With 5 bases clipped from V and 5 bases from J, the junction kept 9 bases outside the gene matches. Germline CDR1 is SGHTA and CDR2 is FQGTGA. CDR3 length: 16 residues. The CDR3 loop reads CASSQTSGGGTGELFF. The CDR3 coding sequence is TGTGCCAGCAGCCAGACTAGCGGAGGGGGAACCGGGGAGCTGTTTTTT.